These T cell receptor beta chains were read from a single sample in a study of T cell repertoires in cytomegalovirus infection. Via MiXCR, TCRdb re-called the reads, giving one row per CDR3 protein. The top ten clones hold roughly an eighth of a sample with approximately 1,000,000 distinct CDR3 sequences, roughly a third of them seen once. These receptors have no known antigen. The sample was cultured CD8+ T cells from PBMCs, taken from culture after CMV antigen stimulation. The origin of the receptors is a human donor in good health (CMV status not recorded). Some clones in this sample may be carry-over from other donors' samples. CDR3s leave out the opening cysteine and the closing phenylalanine or tryptophan. Fields, in order: V gene, J gene, D gene, CDR3 protein. D genes are given only for firm matches.

>TRBV6-5|TRBJ2-5|NA
ASSYQATQY
>TRBV19|TRBJ2-7|NA
ASSGRSTYEQY
>TRBV7-2|TRBJ1-6|NA
ASSLGSASYNSPLH
>TRBV5-4|TRBJ2-1|NA
ASSTPKDAYNEQF
>TRBV27|TRBJ2-7|TRBD1
ASSLGQSGLYEQY
>TRBV7-2|TRBJ1-2|NA
ASSLDAGNYGYT
>TRBV6-5|TRBJ2-6|NA
ASSYGSGRNSGANVLT
>TRBV6-5|TRBJ1-1|NA
ASSYSGPVNRVAF
>TRBV6-6|TRBJ1-1|NA
ASSYLEGGMNTEAF
>TRBV7-6|TRBJ2-2|TRBD2
ASSLLAGGRHTGELF
>TRBV27|TRBJ1-1|TRBD1
ASSFPGTGEAF
>TRBV27|TRBJ1-1|NA
ASSLSLDWTEAF
>TRBV7-9|TRBJ1-2|TRBD1
ASSDRVRGDYGYT
>TRBV6-5|TRBJ1-6|NA
ASSYSSGFNSPLH
>TRBV5-8|TRBJ1-4|TRBD1
ASSGFRQGDNEKLF
>TRBV27|TRBJ1-2|TRBD1
ASRPLDRGSGYT
>TRBV20-1|TRBJ1-4|TRBD1
SARYDRQGWGNEKLF
>TRBV4-1|TRBJ1-4|NA
ASSPSGGTNEKLF
>TRBV7-6|TRBJ1-2|NA
ASSLADVTYGYT
>TRBV29-1|TRBJ2-2|NA
SVELDTGELF
>TRBV4-1|TRBJ1-1|NA
ASSQDGGGGRDTEAF
>TRBV20-1|TRBJ2-3|TRBD1
SARGQGSQY
>TRBV27|TRBJ2-7|NA
ASSWTERSYEQY
>TRBV2|TRBJ2-2|TRBD2
ASENSGATGELF
>TRBV2|TRBJ1-6|NA
ASGDGFYNSPLH
>TRBV19|TRBJ1-1|TRBD1
ASAGGVNTEAF
>TRBV4-1|TRBJ2-3|NA
ASSQVPDGLVDTQY
>TRBV7-9|TRBJ1-5|TRBD1
ASRRQGADQPQH
>TRBV15|TRBJ2-5|TRBD1
VTSSSTGTQETQY
>TRBV12-3/TRBV12-4|TRBJ1-2|NA
ATDLGYGYT
>TRBV2|TRBJ1-6|NA
ASSEWDSSGRFYNSPLH
>TRBV5-1|TRBJ2-7|TRBD1
ASSLVGTGEETYEQY
>TRBV7-9|TRBJ1-2|NA
ASSLGTASGYT
>TRBV7-9|TRBJ1-1|TRBD1
ASSNIRDREGEAF
>TRBV6-5|TRBJ2-1|TRBD1
ASSYTRGQGAYNEQF
>TRBV7-9|TRBJ1-5|NA
ASSLSYGNSNQPQH
>TRBV7-7|TRBJ2-4|TRBD1
ASSLLGGPAKNIQY
>TRBV27|TRBJ2-3|NA
KVGAGQSTDTQY
>TRBV6-1|TRBJ1-5|TRBD1
ASRSGTGGYQPQH
>TRBV5-1|TRBJ1-2|NA
ASSEDNQLDGYT
>TRBV6-4|TRBJ1-1|NA
ASSADGTEAF
>TRBV19|TRBJ1-2|TRBD1
ASNTGTGFYGYT
>TRBV10-3|TRBJ2-3|TRBD2
AISALVGGAEDTQY
>TRBV24-1|TRBJ1-1|NA
ATSDLTGTEAF
>TRBV9|TRBJ1-2|NA
ASGSTYGYT
>TRBV12-3/TRBV12-4|TRBJ2-7|NA
ASSPLGPAYEQY
>TRBV7-6|TRBJ1-1|NA
ASSLAPGAFTEAF
>TRBV7-9|TRBJ2-7|TRBD1
ASSSPGQAYEQY
>TRBV6-2/TRBV6-3|TRBJ2-5|TRBD1
ASSRGTGAYQETQY
>TRBV10-3|TRBJ1-2|NA
AISDREWRSVYGYT
>TRBV7-9|TRBJ2-5|NA
ASSLRGAPSDTQY
>TRBV10-3|TRBJ2-5|TRBD2
ATRTSGGQETQY